One sample yielded the 25 T cell receptor beta chains listed below, sequenced in a study of cytomegalovirus exposure and HLA in healthy donors. Amplification used 60 Vbeta primers and 13 Jbeta primers. Generated by immunoSEQ multiplex PCR, the TCRdb table keeps only in-frame clones and is missing some. The table has 120,000 to 150,000 clones, around 73% seen once. Sequences were obtained from PBMCs. The receptors shown here come from a human donor in good health.

This clone has only a few counts. The rearrangement links TRBV21-1 to TRBJ1-3; no check of the table's D call, TRBD1, against the DNA was made. TRBV21-1 counts as a pseudogene. The CDR3 has 12 residues. The CDR3 loop is CASSKGQQGLHF. The CDR3 region has the DNA TGTGCCAGCAGCAAAGGGCAACAGGGTTTGCATTTT.

This sequence joins TRBV18 and TRBJ2-1; possibly TRBD1 for D (7 bases). This CDR3 is 16 amino acids long. Germline assignment: CDR1 KGHSH and CDR2 LQKENI. V was shortened by 4 bases and J by 1 base, with 14 bases between the two germline ends. DNA for the CDR3: TGTGCCAGCTCACAACTTCCAGGGGGGTCCTACAATGAGCAGTTCTTC. Protein: CASSQLPGGSYNEQFF.

The chain combines TRBV4-1 with TRBJ2-3; D call uncertain. The germline CDR1 and CDR2 sequences are MGHRA and YSYEKL. The CDR3 contains 16 residues. Trimming took 0 bases from V and 2 from J, leaving 12 bases between them. DNA of the CDR3: TGCGCCAGCAGCCAAGAAAACCCCGGGTCCACAGATACGCAGTATTTT. Protein: CASSQENPGSTDTQYF.

This chain uses TRBV5-4 with TRBJ1-2; D possibly corresponds to TRBD1 (5 bases). Per the germline V gene, CDR1 is SGHNT and CDR2 is YYREEE (reference sequence). The CDR3 contains 12 residues. Trimming took 4 bases from V and 4 from J, leaving 8 bases between them. CDR3 nucleotides: TGTGCCAGCAGCCCAACAGGCTATGGCTACACCTTC. It is translated as CASSPTGYGYTF.

The sample holds a few counts of this clone. DNA of the CDR3: TGTGCCAGCAGTGCGTACAGGGGGTACACCGGGGAGCTGTTTTTT. Its translation is CASSAYRGYTGELFF. This chain links TRBV25-1 with TRBJ2-2; 8 bases fit TRBD1. The CDR3 has 15 amino acids. V lost 4 bases and J lost 3; bases outside the gene matches: 4. CDR1 is MGHDK and CDR2 is SYGVNS in the germline V gene. The full variable domain, completed using reference TRBV25-1 and TRBJ2-2, is EADIYQTPRYLVIGTGKKITLECSQTMGHDKMYWYQQDPGMELHLIHYSYGVNSTEKGDLSSESTVSRIRTEHFPLTLESARPSHTSQYLCASSAYRGYTGELFFGEGSRLTVL.

V is TRBV7-9 and J is TRBJ2-7; the match to TRBD2 covers 11 bases. CDR1 is SEHNR, CDR2 FQNEAQ, per germline (reference sequence). CDR3 size: 17 residues. V lost 4 bases, J lost 4 bases, and 12 bases stayed unmatched. CDR3 DNA: TGTGCCAGCAGCTCGACTAGCGGGATGCCGATACAATACGAGCAGTACTTC. Translated: CASSSTSGMPIQYEQYF.

This clone came up once. The chain employs TRBV2 and TRBJ2-1, with 9 bases aligning to TRBD2. Germline assignment: CDR1 SNHLY and CDR2 FYNNEI. Trimming removed 4 bases from V and 10 bases from J; junction bases left unmatched: 14. CDR3 length: 16 residues. For the CDR3, the DNA is TGTGCCAGCAGTGCCCTTGGTGGCGGGAGGGCCTCCGAGCAGTTCTTC. Translating gives CASSALGGGRASEQFF.

This clone turned up a few times. The J gene is TRBJ2-1, the V gene TRBV7-3, with TRBD2 matching 12 bases. Germline CDR1 is SGHTA and CDR2 is FQGTGA. V shed 0 bases and J 11 bases; nucleotides not matched to a gene: 5. The CDR3 is made up of 15 amino acids. CDR3 sequence: CASSLTTSGRGKQFF. The DNA of the CDR3 is TGTGCCAGCAGCTTAACGACTAGCGGGAGAGGGAAGCAGTTCTTC.

The genes are TRBV27 and TRBJ2-2; 8 nucleotides align to TRBD2. The CDR3 totals 14 residues. The V and J ends lost 11 bases and 3 bases, in that order; junction bases with no gene match: 8. Germline V gene lookup returns CDR1 MNHEY and CDR2 SMNVEV (reference sequence). The CDR3, as DNA: TGTGCCGGCCCGAGCGGGGGTTACACCGGGGAGCTGTTTTTT. Protein product: CAGPSGGYTGELFF.

The rearrangement joins TRBV27 to TRBJ1-2; tentative D call: TRBD1 (6 bases). V was shortened by 2 bases and J by 3 bases, with 7 bases between the two germline ends. The CDR3 extends over 13 amino acids. Germline values: CDR1 MNHEY, CDR2 SMNVEV (reference sequence). The CDR3 DNA follows: TGTGCCAGCAGTTTAGCAGGGGACTATGGCTACACCTTC. Protein: CASSLAGDYGYTF.

This chain links TRBV15 with TRBJ2-5; 9 nucleotides match TRBD2. V trimming: 0 bases; J trimming: 0 bases; junction bases outside the gene matches: 11. The CDR3 extends over 19 amino acids. Germline assignment: CDR1 LNHNV and CDR2 YYDKDF (reference sequence). The CDR3 region has the DNA TGTGCCACCAGCAGAGATCCTAGCGGGGCCTCTGTGGACCAAGAGACCCAGTACTTC. This encodes CATSRDPSGASVDQETQYF. The entire variable domain, with the rest obtained from reference TRBV15 and TRBJ2-5, is as follows: DAMVIQNPRYQVTQFGKPVTLSCSQTLNHNVMYWYQQKSSQAPKLLFHYYDKDFNNEADTPDNFQSRRPNTSFCFLDIRSPGLGDTAMYLCATSRDPSGASVDQETQYFGPGTRLLVL.

V and J are TRBV19 and TRBJ2-2, with a possible D match to TRBD2 (6 bases). CDR3 length: 14 residues. CDR1 LNHDA and CDR2 SQIVND come from the germline V gene (reference sequence). V shed 6 bases and J shed 0 bases, with 8 bases lying between them. The CDR3 DNA is TGTGCCAGTAGCGGGAGAACGAACACCGGGGAGCTGTTTTTT. It codes for CASSGRTNTGELFF. Full variable domain (rest looked up from reference TRBV19 and TRBJ2-2): DGGITQSPKYLFRKEGQNVTLSCEQNLNHDAMYWYRQDPGQGLRLIYYSQIVNDFQKGDIAEGYSVSREKKESFPLTVTSAQKNPTAFYLCASSGRTNTGELFFGEGSRLTVL.

The gene calls are TRBV2 and TRBJ2-7; 7 bases map to TRBD2. The CDR3 runs 14 residues. V shed 0 bases and J 12 bases; nucleotides not matched to a gene: 11. Germline values: CDR1 SNHLY, CDR2 FYNNEI. CDR3 amino acids: CASSEATGVGGSYF. CDR3 nucleotides: TGTGCCAGCAGTGAAGCTACCGGGGTGGGGGGGTCGTACTTC. The whole variable domain, remainder taken from reference TRBV2 and TRBJ2-7, is EPEVTQTPSHQVTQMGQEVILRCVPISNHLYFYWYRQILGQKVEFLVSFYNNEISEKSEIFDDQFSVERPDGSNFTLKIRSTKLEDSAMYFCASSEATGVGGSYFGPGTRLTVT.

CDR3 residues: CASSSGRQLEQYF. CDR3 nucleotide sequence: TGTGCCAGCAGCTCGGGGAGGCAGCTCGAGCAGTACTTC. The chain has TRBV14 and TRBJ2-7, with D perhaps matching TRBD2 (6 bases). Looked up from germline, CDR1 is SGHDN and CDR2 is FVKESK. V lost 5 bases and J lost 6, with 14 bases in between. CDR3 size: 13 residues.

The V call is TRBV7-8, the J call TRBJ1-2; D is undetermined. Germline V CDR1 and CDR2: SGHVS, FQNEAQ. The CDR3 consists of 18 residues. V was clipped by 5 bases and J by 4 bases, with 26 bases between them. The chain's CDR3 is CASSHGRIVAHAGYGYTF. CDR3 DNA sequence: TGTGCCAGCAGCCATGGGCGAATCGTCGCACACGCGGGCTATGGCTACACCTTC.

V gene TRBV30 combines with J gene TRBJ2-7; D is possibly TRBD1 (6 bases). V lost 5 bases and J 0 bases, leaving 14 bases between the germline ends. Per germline, CDR1 GTSNPN and CDR2 SVGIG (reference sequence). The CDR3 is made up of 14 amino acids. The CDR3 region has the DNA TGTGCCTGGGACCAGGGGTATGGCTCCTACGAGCAGTACTTC. Translating it yields CAWDQGYGSYEQYF.

About this clone: This sample includes further DNA sequences coding for the same CDR3. The V call is TRBV6-1, the J call TRBJ1-3; 7 bases fit TRBD1. V was pared by 5 bases and J by 7 bases, with 11 bases of the junction left unmatched. The CDR3 length is 15 residues. From germline, CDR1 is MNHNS and CDR2 SASEGT. The DNA for the CDR3 is TGTGCCAGCAGTCCGACAGGGTCCGGTGGGAACACCATATATTTT. Translated, it gives CASSPTGSGGNTIYF.

The chain is built from TRBV29-1 and TRBJ2-5, with D possibly matching TRBD2 (6 bases). CDR1 is SQVTM, CDR2 ANQGSEA, per germline. There are 12 residues in the CDR3. The V gene lost 5 bases and the J gene lost 3 bases, with 10 bases spanning the gap. This chain's CDR3 is CSVRTGEETQYF. The CDR3 region has the DNA TGCAGCGTTAGGACGGGAGAAGAGACCCAGTACTTC.

This chain connects TRBV6-1 to TRBJ2-7, with no clear D. Germline CDR1 and CDR2: MNHNS and SASEGT. Deletions cut 5 bases from V and 4 bases from J, with 6 bases between. The CDR3 is made up of 11 amino acids. CDR3: CASSLRYEQYF. CDR3 bases: TGTGCCAGCAGTTTACGGTACGAGCAGTACTTC.

V gene TRBV11-2 combines with J gene TRBJ2-7, with a tentative D call TRBD2 (5 bases). Germline CDR1 and CDR2: SGHAT and FQNNGV. V lost 5 bases to trimming and J lost 6 bases, with 23 bases between them. The CDR3 consists of 16 residues. CDR3 in amino acids: CASSVGHSSGMGEQYF. CDR3 bases: TGTGCCAGCAGCGTCGGTCACAGTTCCGGGATGGGCGAGCAGTACTTC.

The gene calls are TRBV18 and TRBJ1-2, with 8 bases lining up with TRBD1. With V trimmed by 0 bases and J by 5 bases, 8 bases remained unmatched. The CDR3 consists of 16 residues. Germline V gene data show CDR1 as KGHSH and CDR2 as LQKENI. The CDR3 sequence: CASSPPGGQGIYGYTF. CDR3 DNA: TGTGCCAGCTCACCACCGGGAGGACAGGGTATTTATGGCTACACCTTC.

The chain links TRBV6-4 to TRBJ2-3; TRBD2 agrees at 9 bases. The CDR3 is made up of 16 amino acids. V trimming: 3 bases; J trimming: 4 bases; junction bases outside the gene matches: 8. In germline, CDR1 is MRHNA, CDR2 SNTAGT. CDR3 protein: CASSEEAGGAPDTQYF. The CDR3 DNA sequence: TGTGCCAGCAGTGAAGAGGCGGGGGGGGCCCCAGATACGCAGTATTTT.

The chain carries TRBV12-5 and TRBJ1-4; TRBD1 aligns across 8 bases. This CDR3 contains 14 residues. Unmatched junction bases numbered 9, after V lost 7 bases and J lost 8 bases. Germline assignment: CDR1 LGHNT and CDR2 FRNRAP. The CDR3 reads CASALDRENEKLFF. The CDR3 DNA reads TGTGCTAGTGCCTTGGACAGGGAAAACGAAAAACTGTTTTTT.

In regard to this clone: At one end, the junction sequence differs from germline, possibly due to a read error. The chain joins TRBV10-3 to TRBJ1-2, with 11 positions matching TRBD1. This CDR3 spans 14 amino acids. Germline loops: CDR1 ENHRY, CDR2 SYGVKD. CDR3 DNA: TGTGCCACCAGTGGGACAGGGGGAATGTATGGCTACACCTTC. Translation: CATSGTGGMYGYTF.

This clone was recorded a few times. Other DNA variants within this sample encode the same CDR3. The rearrangement links TRBV5-1 to TRBJ1-2; a possible D gene is TRBD1 (5 bases). This CDR3 contains 13 residues. CDR1 SGHRS and CDR2 YFSETQ come from the germline V gene. The V and J ends lost 1 base and 4 bases respectively, with 8 bases between them. CDR3 sequence: CASSLRQGYGYTF. Written as DNA, the CDR3 is TGCGCCAGCAGCTTGCGGCAGGGCTATGGCTACACCTTC. Full variable domain (rest looked up from reference TRBV5-1 and TRBJ1-2): KAGVTQTPRYLIKTRGQQVTLSCSPISGHRSVSWYQQTPGQGLQFLFEYFSETQRNKGNFPGRFSGRQFSNSRSEMNVSTLELGDSALYLCASSLRQGYGYTFGSGTRLTVV.